Following are 18 T cell receptor beta chains from one sample sequenced in a study of high-grade serous ovarian cancer treatment subgroups. Generated by immunoSEQ multiplex PCR, the TCRdb table keeps only in-frame clones and is missing some. The table shows 35,000 to 45,000 clones, with over 60% occurring only once. The tumor samples were collected prior to definitive surgery or chemotherapy. Source material: tumor tissue. These receptors were taken from a human donor with high-grade serous ovarian cancer.

The chain links TRBV19 to TRBJ2-5; TRBD2 aligns across 14 bases. The germline V gene encodes CDR1 LNHDA and CDR2 SQIVND (reference sequence). V gave up 5 bases and J gave up 2 bases; unmatched junction bases: 7. The CDR3 has 17 residues. The CDR3 sequence: CASSPRLAGGPQETQYF. The CDR3 nucleotides are TGTGCCAGTAGTCCGAGACTAGCGGGAGGGCCGCAAGAGACCCAGTACTTC.

The chain couples TRBV7-9 to TRBJ2-1, with D tentatively TRBD1 (5 bases). Trimming shortened V by 7 bases and J by 7 bases, and 14 bases separated the two germline ends. Looked up from germline, CDR1 is SEHNR and CDR2 is FQNEAQ (reference sequence). There are 13 residues in the CDR3. DNA of the CDR3: TGTGCCAGCACCCTAGGGGCTATAAATGAGCAGTTCTTC. This gives the protein CASTLGAINEQFF.

This rearrangement joins TRBV28 to TRBJ1-2; possibly TRBD1 for D (5 bases). V lost 2 bases and J lost 4, with 11 bases in between. In germline, CDR1 is MDHEN, CDR2 SYDVKM. The CDR3 consists of 14 residues. The CDR3 sequence is CASSLNRQTYGYTF. The CDR3 DNA follows: TGTGCCAGCAGTTTAAACCGACAGACCTATGGCTACACCTTC.

The chain uses TRBV12-5 and TRBJ2-5; no firm D call. Trimming stripped 1 base from V and 5 bases from J, with 11 bases between. The CDR3 has 14 amino acids. From germline, CDR1 is LGHNT and CDR2 FRNRAP. The chain's CDR3 is CASGLESSVETQYF. The CDR3 DNA sequence: TGTGCTAGTGGTTTGGAATCTAGTGTGGAGACCCAGTACTTC.

The chain has TRBV28 and TRBJ1-5; no definite D call. Germline CDR1 reads MDHEN; CDR2 reads SYDVKM. CDR3 size: 13 residues. The V gene lost 8 bases and the J gene lost 4 bases, with 12 bases spanning the gap. This CDR3 is CASSLDLNQPQHF. The DNA for the CDR3 is TGTGCCAGCTCCTTGGACCTAAATCAGCCCCAGCATTTT.

This rearrangement joins TRBV5-1 to TRBJ2-4; 7 bases map to TRBD1. V trimming: 4 bases; J trimming: 1 base; junction bases outside the gene matches: 2. Looked up from germline, CDR1 is SGHRS and CDR2 is YFSETQ. The CDR3 length is 14 residues. The CDR3 protein is CASSTGVAKNIQYF. CDR3 nucleotides: TGCGCCAGCAGCACAGGGGTTGCCAAAAACATTCAGTACTTC.

This clone is a singleton in its sample. The genes are TRBV7-3 and TRBJ2-6; D is perhaps TRBD1 (6 bases). The germline CDR1 and CDR2 sequences are SGHTA and FQGTGA. The ends were cut back, 2 bases at V and 0 bases at J, with 14 bases in the middle. There are 18 residues in the CDR3. In DNA, the CDR3 is TGTGCCAGCAGCTTAGCTCCGGACAGACTCTCTGGGGCCAACGTCCTGACTTTC. This translates into CASSLAPDRLSGANVLTF.

The chain carries TRBV27 and TRBJ2-7; 15 bases line up with TRBD2. V was pared by 5 bases and J by 9 bases, with 8 bases of the junction left unmatched. Germline V gives CDR1 MNHEY, CDR2 SMNVEV (reference sequence). The CDR3 spans 15 residues. CDR3 sequence reads: CASSASGTSGRPQYF. CDR3 DNA: TGTGCCAGCAGTGCGTCCGGGACTAGCGGGAGGCCGCAGTACTTC.

The chain is built from TRBV20-1 and TRBJ1-1; D remains ambiguous. The germline V gene encodes CDR1 DFQATT and CDR2 SNEGSKA (reference sequence). V shed 3 bases and J shed 4 bases, with 6 bases lying between them. The CDR3 covers 11 residues. The CDR3 protein is CSASPFTEAFF. The CDR3 nucleotides read TGCAGTGCTAGTCCGTTCACTGAAGCTTTCTTT.

The rearrangement links TRBV11-3 to TRBJ2-1; the D gene is possibly TRBD1 (6 bases). From germline, CDR1 is SGHNT and CDR2 YENEEA. The CDR3 runs 12 residues. V shed 8 bases and J shed 10 bases, with 15 bases lying between them. DNA for the CDR3: TGTGCCAGCTCCCCAGGGGCTCGGGAGCAGTTCTTC. As protein: CASSPGAREQFF.

The genes are TRBV6-5 and TRBJ2-5, with 8 bases that match TRBD2. The CDR3 covers 15 residues. After removal of 5 bases from V and 2 bases from J, the junction contained 7 bases not matched to a gene. CDR1 and CDR2 (germline): MNHEY, SVGAGI. The CDR3 loop reads CASSPILAVQETQYF. DNA of the CDR3: TGTGCCAGCAGTCCCATACTAGCGGTACAAGAGACCCAGTACTTC.

The V call is TRBV7-6, the J call TRBJ2-7, with D possibly called TRBD1 or TRBD2 (6 bases each). V lost 3 bases and J 3 bases, leaving 12 bases between the germline ends. CDR1 and CDR2 (germline): SGHVS, FNYEAQ. The CDR3 spans 14 residues. The CDR3 is CASSLGHGGYEQYF. The CDR3 coding sequence is TGTGCCAGCAGCTTGGGACACGGGGGCTACGAGCAGTACTTC.

This clone was counted only a few times. This chain uses TRBV19 with TRBJ2-7; 9 nucleotides align to TRBD2. Germline-derived CDR1 and CDR2 are LNHDA and SQIVND (reference sequence). The CDR3 is made up of 17 amino acids. Trimming cost V 3 bases and J 3 bases; bases outside gene matches: 12. Here the CDR3 DNA reads TGTGCCAGTAGTATTGGGCTAGCGGGGACGGTGCGCTACGAGCAGTACTTC. Encoded protein: CASSIGLAGTVRYEQYF.

This sequence joins TRBV7-2 and TRBJ2-2, with 7 bases matching TRBD1. The germline gives CDR1 SGHTA, CDR2 FQGNSA. The CDR3 length is 14 residues. V lost 8 bases to trimming and J lost 8 bases; unmatched junction nucleotides: 11. CDR3 in amino acids: CASGRQGAVGELFF. Here the CDR3 DNA reads TGTGCCAGCGGGCGACAGGGAGCGGTTGGGGAGCTGTTTTTT.

This chain connects TRBV11-2 to TRBJ1-4; 8 nucleotides align to TRBD1. Losses at the gene ends were 5 bases for V and 7 bases for J; bases not matched to a gene: 6. The CDR3 is 14 amino acids. The germline CDR1 and CDR2 sequences are SGHAT and FQNNGV. CDR3 DNA sequence: TGTGCCAGCAGCGCGAGGGACAGGAGTGAAAAACTGTTTTTT. Residues: CASSARDRSEKLFF.

This clone was counted only a few times. This sequence joins TRBV12-5 and TRBJ1-1; D remains ambiguous. The CDR3 totals 12 residues. Germline V lookup: CDR1 LGHNT, CDR2 FRNRAP. V was clipped by 1 base and J by 6 bases, with 6 bases between them. The DNA for the CDR3 is TGTGCTAGTGGTTTGGGTCAGGCTGAAGCTTTCTTT. Translating it yields CASGLGQAEAFF.

The gene calls are TRBV9 and TRBJ2-5; a weak D match, TRBD2 (7 bases). Between the trimmed V and J ends, which lost 3 bases and 4 bases, there was a span of 19 bases. The CDR3 is 16 residues long. Germline V gene lookup returns CDR1 SGDLS and CDR2 YYNGEE. For the CDR3, the DNA is TGTGCCAGCAGCGAGGGGGGGTGGGCGACAGGAGAGACCCAGTACTTC. Residues: CASSEGGWATGETQYF.

The rearrangement joins TRBV18 to TRBJ2-3, with a possible D match to TRBD2 (6 bases). Germline CDR1 and CDR2: KGHSH and LQKENI. The CDR3 has 17 amino acids. V was trimmed by 3 bases and J by 5 bases, leaving 21 bases between them. In DNA, the CDR3 is TGTGCCAGCTCACCGAAGGAAGGGAGGCGAGCAGGAGATACGCAGTATTTT. Its translation: CASSPKEGRRAGDTQYF.